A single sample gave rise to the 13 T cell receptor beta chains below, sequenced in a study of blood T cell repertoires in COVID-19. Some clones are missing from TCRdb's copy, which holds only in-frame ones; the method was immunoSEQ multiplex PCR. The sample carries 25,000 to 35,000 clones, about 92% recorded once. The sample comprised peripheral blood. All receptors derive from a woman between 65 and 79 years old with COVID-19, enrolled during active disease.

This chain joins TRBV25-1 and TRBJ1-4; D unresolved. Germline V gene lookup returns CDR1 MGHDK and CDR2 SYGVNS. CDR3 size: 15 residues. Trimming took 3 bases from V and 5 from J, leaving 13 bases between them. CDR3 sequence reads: CASSDGGPPNEKLFF. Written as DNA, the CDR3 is TGTGCCAGCAGTGATGGCGGGCCCCCGAATGAAAAACTGTTTTTT.

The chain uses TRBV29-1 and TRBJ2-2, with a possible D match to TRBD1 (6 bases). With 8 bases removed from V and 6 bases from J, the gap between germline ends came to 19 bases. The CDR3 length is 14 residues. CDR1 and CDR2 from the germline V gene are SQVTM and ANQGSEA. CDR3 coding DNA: TGCAGCCCCAAGGGAAGGGGGTATGCCGGGGAGCTGTTTTTT. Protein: CSPKGRGYAGELFF.

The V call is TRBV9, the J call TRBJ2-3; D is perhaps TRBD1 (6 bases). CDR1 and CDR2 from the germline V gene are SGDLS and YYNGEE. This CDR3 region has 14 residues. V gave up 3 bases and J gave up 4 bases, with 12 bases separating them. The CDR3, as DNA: TGTGCCAGCAGCGAGCGGACAGAGCCAGATACGCAGTATTTT. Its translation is CASSERTEPDTQYF.

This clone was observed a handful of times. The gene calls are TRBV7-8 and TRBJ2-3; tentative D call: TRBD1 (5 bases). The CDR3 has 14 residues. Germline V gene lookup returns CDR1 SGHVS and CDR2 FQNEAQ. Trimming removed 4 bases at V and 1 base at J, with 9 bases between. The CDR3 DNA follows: TGTGCCAGCAGCTCCAGACAGCGCACAGATACGCAGTATTTT. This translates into CASSSRQRTDTQYF.

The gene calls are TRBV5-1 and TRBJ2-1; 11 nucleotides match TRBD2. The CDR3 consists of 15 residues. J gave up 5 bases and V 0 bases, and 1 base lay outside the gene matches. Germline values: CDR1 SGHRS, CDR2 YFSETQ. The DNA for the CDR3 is TGCGCCAGCAGCTTGGCACTAGCGGGGGACAATGAGCAGTTCTTC. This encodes CASSLALAGDNEQFF.

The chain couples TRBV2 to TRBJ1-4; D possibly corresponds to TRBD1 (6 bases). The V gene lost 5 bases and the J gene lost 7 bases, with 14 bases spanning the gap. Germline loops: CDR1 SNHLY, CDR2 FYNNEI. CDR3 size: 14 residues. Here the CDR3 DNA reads TGTGCCAGCAGTAACCAGGGGTCAGGTGAAAAACTGTTTTTT. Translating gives CASSNQGSGEKLFF.

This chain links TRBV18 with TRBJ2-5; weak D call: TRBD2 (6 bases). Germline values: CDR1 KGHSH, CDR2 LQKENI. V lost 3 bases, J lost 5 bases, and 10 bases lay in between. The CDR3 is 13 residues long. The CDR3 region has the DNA TGTGCCAGCTCACCGGTTGGGGGGGAGACCCAGTACTTC. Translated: CASSPVGGETQYF. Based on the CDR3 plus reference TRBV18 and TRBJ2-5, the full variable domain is NAGVMQNPRHLVRRRGQEARLRCSPMKGHSHVYWYRQLPEEGLKFMVYLQKENIIDESGMPKERFSAEFPKEGPSILRIQQVVRGDSAAYFCASSPVGGETQYFGPGTRLLVL.

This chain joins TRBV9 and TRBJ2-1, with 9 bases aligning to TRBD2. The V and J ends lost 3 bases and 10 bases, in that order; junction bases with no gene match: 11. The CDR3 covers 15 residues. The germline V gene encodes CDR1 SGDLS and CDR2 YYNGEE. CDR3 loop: CASSGVAGGQGEQFF. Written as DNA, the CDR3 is TGTGCCAGCAGCGGGGTCGCGGGAGGGCAGGGGGAGCAGTTCTTC.

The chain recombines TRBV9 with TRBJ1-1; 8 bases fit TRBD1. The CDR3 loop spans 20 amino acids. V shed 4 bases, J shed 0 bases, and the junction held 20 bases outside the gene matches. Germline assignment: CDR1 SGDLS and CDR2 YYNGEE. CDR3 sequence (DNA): TGTGCCAGCAGCTCAAACCTAATGGGACAGGCGACAATAATGAACACTGAAGCTTTCTTT. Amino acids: CASSSNLMGQATIMNTEAFF.

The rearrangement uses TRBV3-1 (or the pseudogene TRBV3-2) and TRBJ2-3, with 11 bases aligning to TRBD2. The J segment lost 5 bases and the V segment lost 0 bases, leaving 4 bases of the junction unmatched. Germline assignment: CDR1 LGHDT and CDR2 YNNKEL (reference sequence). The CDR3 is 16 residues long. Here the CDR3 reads CASSQDRLAGGDTQYF. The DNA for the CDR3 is TGTGCCAGCAGCCAAGATAGGCTAGCGGGGGGAGATACGCAGTATTTT.

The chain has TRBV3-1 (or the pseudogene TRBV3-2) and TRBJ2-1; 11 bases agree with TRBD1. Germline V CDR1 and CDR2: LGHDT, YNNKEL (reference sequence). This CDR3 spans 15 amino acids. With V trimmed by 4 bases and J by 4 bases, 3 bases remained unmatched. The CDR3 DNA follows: TGTGCCAGCAGCCCCGGGACAGGGGGATACAATGAGCAGTTCTTC. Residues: CASSPGTGGYNEQFF.

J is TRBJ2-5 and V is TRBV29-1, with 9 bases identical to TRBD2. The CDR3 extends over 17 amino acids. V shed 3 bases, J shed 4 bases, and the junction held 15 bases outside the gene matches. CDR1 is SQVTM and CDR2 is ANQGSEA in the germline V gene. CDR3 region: CSVEGHLGLALRETQYF. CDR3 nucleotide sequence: TGCAGCGTTGAGGGACACCTGGGACTAGCTTTGCGAGAGACCCAGTACTTC.

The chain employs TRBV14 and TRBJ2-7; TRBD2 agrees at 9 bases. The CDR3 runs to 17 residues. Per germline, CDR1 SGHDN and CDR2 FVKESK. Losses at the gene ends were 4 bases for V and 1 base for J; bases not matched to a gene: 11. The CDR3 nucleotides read TGTGCCAGCAGCCCTCGAATGGGGCTAGCGGGATCCTACGAGCAGTACTTC. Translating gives CASSPRMGLAGSYEQYF.